Shown below are 3 T cell receptor beta chains from a single sample sequenced in a study of beta chain features in type 1 diabetes. Expressed TCRB transcripts were sequenced because the entire RNA isolate underwent reverse transcription. Method: immunoSEQ multiplex PCR; TCRdb's copy keeps in-frame clones and lacks some. The sample lists a few hundred thousand clones, more than 12% occurring once. Sequences were obtained from naive CD4+ T cells from blood. All receptors derive from a woman between 18 and 30 years old in good health.

This sequence joins TRBV30 and TRBJ2-5; 13 positions agree with TRBD2. Losses at the gene ends were 1 base for V and 5 bases for J; bases not matched to a gene: 4. The CDR3 is 15 amino acids. Germline V CDR1 and CDR2: GTSNPN, SVGIG (reference sequence). The CDR3 protein is CAWSGTSGSQETQYF. The CDR3 DNA follows: TGTGCCTGGAGTGGGACTAGCGGGAGTCAGGAGACCCAGTACTTC. Together with reference TRBV30 and TRBJ2-5, the CDR3 gives the full variable domain: SQTIHQWPATLVQPVGSPLSLECTVEGTSNPNLYWYRQAAGRGLQLLFYSVGIGQISSEVPQNLSASRPQDRQFILSSKKLLLSDSGFYLCAWSGTSGSQETQYFGPGTRLLVL.

The chain carries TRBV15 and TRBJ2-3; 10 bases match TRBD1. CDR3 length: 18 residues. The germline V gene has CDR1 LNHNV and CDR2 YYDKDF (reference sequence). V shed 0 bases, J shed 1 base, and the junction held 7 bases outside the gene matches. The CDR3 region is CATSRDRQGAWGTDTQYF. The CDR3 nucleotides are TGTGCCACCAGCAGAGATCGACAGGGGGCATGGGGCACAGATACGCAGTATTTT.

This clone was observed a few times. The chain uses TRBV15 and TRBJ1-4, with D tentatively TRBD1 (5 bases). This CDR3 spans 13 amino acids. The V end was cut by 8 bases, the J end by 8 bases, with 15 bases between. Germline V gene lookup returns CDR1 LNHNV and CDR2 YYDKDF (reference sequence). CDR3 residues: CATGGDQKEKLFF. The CDR3 nucleotides are TGTGCCACCGGGGGGGACCAGAAGGAAAAACTGTTTTTT.